The next 28 T cell receptor beta chains were all read from a single sample in a study of T cells after somatic rescue of genetic block. Clones were read by immunoSEQ multiplex PCR, and TCRdb kept only the in-frame ones, dropping some. The sample records tens of thousands of clones, about 91% being singletons. The sequencing sample was made of peripheral blood mononuclear cells (PBMCs). The receptor set was obtained from a man in his forties.

The V call is TRBV15, the J call TRBJ2-1; TRBD2 aligns across 7 bases. Germline V CDR1 and CDR2: LNHNV, YYDKDF (reference sequence). This CDR3 contains 14 residues. Trimming removed 6 bases from V and 3 bases from J; junction bases left unmatched: 5. The CDR3, as DNA: TGTGCCACCAGGCCCGGGAGGATCTACAATGAGCAGTTCTTC. This sequence encodes CATRPGRIYNEQFF.

The chain uses TRBV27 and TRBJ1-1, with a weak D call TRBD1 (6 bases). Germline assignment: CDR1 MNHEY and CDR2 SMNVEV (reference sequence). V lost 5 bases, J lost 5 bases, and 12 bases lay in between. The CDR3 extends over 13 amino acids. The CDR3 nucleotides read TGTGCCAGCAGTCCCCAACAGGGAACTGAAGCTTTCTTT. Residues: CASSPQQGTEAFF.

The rearrangement uses TRBV7-9 and TRBJ1-1, with 9 bases matching TRBD1. The length of the CDR3 is 14 residues. V was pared by 5 bases and J by 1 base, with 2 bases of the junction left unmatched. Per the germline V gene, CDR1 is SEHNR and CDR2 is FQNEAQ (reference sequence). The CDR3 here is CASSRDRENTEAFF. CDR3 DNA: TGTGCCAGCAGCAGGGACAGGGAGAACACTGAAGCTTTCTTT. Full variable domain (remainder filled in from reference TRBV7-9 and TRBJ1-1): DTGVSQNPRHKITKRGQNVTFRCDPISEHNRLYWYRQTLGQGPEFLTYFQNEAQLEKSRLLSDRFSAERPKGSFSTLEIQRTEQGDSAMYLCASSRDRENTEAFFGQGTRLTVV.

The chain joins TRBV18 to TRBJ2-7; tentatively, D is TRBD2 (6 bases). The length of the CDR3 is 15 residues. Trimming took off 0 bases at V and 3 bases at J, with 12 bases between the two ends. CDR1 KGHSH and CDR2 LQKENI come from the germline V gene. CDR3 DNA sequence: TGTGCCAGCTCACCACCGGGAGGAGATAACTACGAGCAGTACTTC. Its translation: CASSPPGGDNYEQYF.

This chain joins TRBV7-9 and TRBJ2-3; D is ambiguous. Germline assignment: CDR1 SEHNR and CDR2 FQNEAQ (reference sequence). V was pared by 3 bases and J by 4 bases, with 2 bases between. The CDR3 loop spans 11 amino acids. The CDR3 coding sequence is TGTGCCAGCAGCTTCCCAGATACGCAGTATTTT. Its translation is CASSFPDTQYF.

The V gene is TRBV2, the J gene TRBJ1-4; D unresolved. The V gene lost 8 bases and the J gene lost 0 bases, with 7 bases spanning the gap. The CDR3 extends over 13 amino acids. Looked up from germline, CDR1 is SNHLY and CDR2 is FYNNEI. The CDR3 loop reads CASWAATNEKLFF. The CDR3 DNA reads as TGTGCCAGCTGGGCTGCAACTAATGAAAAACTGTTTTTT.

The V gene is TRBV28, the J gene TRBJ1-5; 10 nucleotides agree with TRBD1. The germline gives CDR1 MDHEN, CDR2 SYDVKM. This CDR3 is 15 amino acids long. V lost 6 bases and J lost 7; bases outside the gene matches: 9. The CDR3 loop reads CASSPPTGGRQPQHF. As DNA, the CDR3 is TGTGCCAGCAGCCCACCGACAGGGGGCCGACAGCCCCAGCATTTT. Based on the CDR3 plus reference TRBV28 and TRBJ1-5, the full variable domain is DVKVTQSSRYLVKRTGEKVFLECVQDMDHENMFWYRQDPGLGLRLIYFSYDVKMKEKGDIPEGYSVSREKKERFSLILESASTNQTSMYLCASSPPTGGRQPQHFGDGTRLSIL.

CDR3 sequence: CASSFAGNLNTEAFF. CDR3 sequence (DNA): TGTGCCAGCAGCTTCGCGGGAAACCTGAACACTGAAGCTTTCTTT. J is TRBJ1-1 and V is TRBV11-2; D unclear. V lost 3 bases to trimming and J lost 0 bases, with 11 bases between them. CDR3 length: 15 residues. The germline V gene encodes CDR1 SGHAT and CDR2 FQNNGV. The full variable domain, completed using reference TRBV11-2 and TRBJ1-1, is EAGVAQSPRYKIIEKRQSVAFWCNPISGHATLYWYQQILGQGPKLLIQFQNNGVVDDSQLPKDRFSAERLKGVDSTLKIQPAKLEDSAVYLCASSFAGNLNTEAFFGQGTRLTVV.

CDR3 in DNA: TGTGCCAGCAGCTTGGGGAGAGCCGCTTTTTATAACTATGGCTACACCTTC. Its translation: CASSLGRAAFYNYGYTF. The chain uses TRBV5-6 and TRBJ1-2; D unresolved. The CDR3 is made up of 17 amino acids. Trimming removed 0 bases at V and 1 base at J, with 16 bases between. Germline CDR1 is SGHDT and CDR2 is YYEEEE.

The J gene is TRBJ2-7, the V gene TRBV13, with 10 nucleotides matching TRBD2. Germline V CDR1 and CDR2: PRHDT, FYEKMQ (reference sequence). V dropped 2 bases and J dropped 2; count of bases not matched to a gene: 6. There are 16 residues in the CDR3. In DNA, the CDR3 is TGTGCCAGCAGCTTATCACCTAGCGGGAGACCCTACGAGCAGTACTTC. This gives the protein CASSLSPSGRPYEQYF.

The chain couples TRBV28 to TRBJ2-3, with D perhaps given as TRBD1 or TRBD2 (5 bases each). The V end was cut by 7 bases, the J end by 0 bases, with 14 bases between. CDR3 size: 15 residues. Per the germline V gene, CDR1 is MDHEN and CDR2 is SYDVKM. The CDR3 loop reads CASTTPGPSTDTQYF. For the CDR3, the DNA is TGTGCCAGCACCACACCGGGACCCAGCACAGATACGCAGTATTTT. Looking up the rest from reference TRBV28 and TRBJ2-3 gives the full variable domain: DVKVTQSSRYLVKRTGEKVFLECVQDMDHENMFWYRQDPGLGLRLIYFSYDVKMKEKGDIPEGYSVSREKKERFSLILESASTNQTSMYLCASTTPGPSTDTQYFGPGTRLTVL.

The V and J genes are TRBV6-1 and TRBJ1-2, with D uncertain. Looked up from germline, CDR1 is MNHNS and CDR2 is SASEGT. The CDR3 runs 13 residues. V dropped 8 bases and J dropped 4 bases, with 14 bases sitting between them. The CDR3 spells CASVEVPGYGYTF. In DNA, the CDR3 is TGTGCCAGCGTGGAGGTACCAGGCTATGGCTACACCTTC.

V and J are TRBV5-1 and TRBJ1-4, with TRBD1 matching over 9 bases. The CDR3 is made up of 15 amino acids. J gave up 8 bases and V 3 bases, and 8 bases lay outside the gene matches. Germline CDR1 and CDR2: SGHRS and YFSETQ. This CDR3 reads CASSSTGTGKEKLFF. Written as DNA, the CDR3 is TGCGCCAGCAGCTCAACCGGGACAGGGAAAGAAAAACTGTTTTTT.

CDR3 DNA sequence: TGTGCCAGCAGCTTATCGGCGGGAGGGGTAGGGGATACGCAGTATTTT. Translating it yields CASSLSAGGVGDTQYF. This chain joins TRBV7-6 and TRBJ2-3; 9 bases are shared with TRBD2. V lost 2 bases and J lost 6; bases outside the gene matches: 9. Germline CDR1 SGHVS, CDR2 FNYEAQ. The CDR3 loop spans 16 amino acids.

This rearrangement joins TRBV7-9 to TRBJ1-1, with 8 bases identical to TRBD1. CDR3 length: 14 residues. Germline V CDR1 and CDR2: SEHNR, FQNEAQ (reference sequence). V dropped 3 bases and J dropped 4; count of bases not matched to a gene: 4. The CDR3 sequence is CASSLIQGGTEAFF. DNA of the CDR3: TGTGCCAGCAGCTTGATACAGGGGGGCACTGAAGCTTTCTTT.

This chain joins TRBV6-1 and TRBJ2-4; 10 bases match TRBD1. Trimming took 8 bases from V and 1 from J; bases not matched to a gene: 5. Germline V gives CDR1 MNHNS, CDR2 SASEGT. The CDR3 has 15 amino acids. CDR3 residues: CASRQGAVAKNIQYF. The CDR3 DNA follows: TGTGCCAGCCGACAGGGGGCAGTGGCCAAAAACATTCAGTACTTC.

V usage is TRBV18 and J usage is TRBJ2-5; 11 positions match TRBD1. This CDR3 has 20 amino acids. J was trimmed by 0 bases and V by 0 bases; bases with no gene match: 12. From germline, CDR1 is KGHSH and CDR2 LQKENI. The CDR3 is CASSPPGFGTGGADQETQYF. The CDR3 DNA follows: TGTGCCAGCTCACCACCGGGGTTCGGGACAGGGGGAGCGGACCAAGAGACCCAGTACTTC. Looking up the rest from reference TRBV18 and TRBJ2-5 gives the full variable domain: NAGVMQNPRHLVRRRGQEARLRCSPMKGHSHVYWYRQLPEEGLKFMVYLQKENIIDESGMPKERFSAEFPKEGPSILRIQQVVRGDSAAYFCASSPPGFGTGGADQETQYFGPGTRLLVL.

The chain has TRBV10-3 and TRBJ1-4; D is unresolved. The V end was cut by 2 bases, the J end by 3 bases, with 13 bases between. The CDR3 runs 16 residues. Germline V gene data show CDR1 as ENHRY and CDR2 as SYGVKD. CDR3 DNA sequence: TGTGCCATCAGTGAGCGGTCGGGGATAGCTAATGAAAAACTGTTTTTT. It specifies CAISERSGIANEKLFF.

V usage is TRBV10-1 and J usage is TRBJ2-1; TRBD2 matches 12 bases. From germline, CDR1 is WNHNN and CDR2 SYGVQD (reference sequence). The CDR3 is 17 residues long. V dropped 0 bases and J dropped 7; count of bases not matched to a gene: 7. The CDR3 loop is CASSESRLAGGLNEQFF. The CDR3 coding sequence is TGCGCCAGCAGTGAGTCGAGGCTAGCGGGGGGGCTGAATGAGCAGTTCTTC.

Notes on this clone: This same CDR3 is encoded by further DNA sequences in the sample. The chain links TRBV4-1 to TRBJ2-2, with TRBD2 as a possible D gene (6 bases). Trimming stripped 1 base from V and 3 bases from J, with 9 bases between. CDR3 length equals 15 residues. Germline CDR1 is MGHRA and CDR2 is YSYEKL. For the CDR3, the DNA is TGCGCCAGCAGCCAAGGAGCGGGTTACACCGGGGAGCTGTTTTTT. It is translated as CASSQGAGYTGELFF.

The genes are TRBV19 and TRBJ1-1, with D tentatively TRBD1 (6 bases). The CDR3 is 15 amino acids. The ends were cut back, 2 bases at V and 7 bases at J, with 17 bases in the middle. Germline values: CDR1 LNHDA, CDR2 SQIVND (reference sequence). Here the CDR3 DNA reads TGTGCCAGTAGTATACCGACCGGGACACCTTATGAAGCTTTCTTT. This encodes CASSIPTGTPYEAFF.

The rearrangement joins TRBV28 to TRBJ1-5; maybe TRBD1 (6 bases). There are 13 residues in the CDR3. CDR1 is MDHEN, CDR2 SYDVKM, per germline. V gave up 5 bases and J gave up 7 bases, with 12 bases separating them. In DNA, the CDR3 is TGTGCCAGCAGTACAGGGCTTGGACAGCCCCAGCATTTT. This encodes CASSTGLGQPQHF.

The gene calls are TRBV6-5 and TRBJ2-7; 8 bases align to TRBD2. The CDR3 is made up of 13 amino acids. CDR1 MNHEY and CDR2 SVGAGI come from the germline V gene. J lost 4 bases, V lost 7 bases, and 6 bases had no gene match. CDR3 residues: CASTPGGGYEQYF. The CDR3 nucleotides read TGTGCCAGCACTCCGGGCGGGGGGTACGAGCAGTACTTC.

The chain couples TRBV5-1 to TRBJ2-1; 9 bases align to TRBD2. Germline V lookup: CDR1 SGHRS, CDR2 YFSETQ. The CDR3 is 15 amino acids. J was trimmed by 9 bases and V by 0 bases; bases with no gene match: 7. CDR3 nucleotide sequence: TGCGCCAGCAGCTTGGATACTAGCGGGCTGACTGAGCAGTTCTTC. This encodes CASSLDTSGLTEQFF.

V gene TRBV30 combines with J gene TRBJ2-1; maybe TRBD1 (6 bases). Trimming took 3 bases from V and 2 from J, leaving 14 bases between them. The CDR3 is 15 amino acids. CDR1 and CDR2 (germline): GTSNPN, SVGIG (reference sequence). The CDR3 coding sequence is TGTGCCTGGAGAGCCGACGGGACACCCTACAATGAGCAGTTCTTC. This encodes CAWRADGTPYNEQFF.

The chain carries TRBV7-2 and TRBJ2-2, with D unresolved. This CDR3 region has 15 residues. The ends were cut back, 4 bases at V and 1 base at J, with 10 bases in the middle. Germline V CDR1 and CDR2: SGHTA, FQGNSA. The CDR3: CASSSVPQNTGELFF. The CDR3 DNA follows: TGTGCCAGCAGCTCAGTGCCTCAGAACACCGGGGAGCTGTTTTTT. Complete variable domain (other parts from reference TRBV7-2 and TRBJ2-2): GAGVSQSPSNKVTEKGKDVELRCDPISGHTALYWYRQSLGQGLEFLIYFQGNSAPDKSGLPSDRFSAERTGGSVSTLTIQRTQQEDSAVYLCASSSVPQNTGELFFGEGSRLTVL.

This chain joins TRBV4-1 and TRBJ1-4; 9 bases are a match to TRBD1. The germline V gene has CDR1 MGHRA and CDR2 YSYEKL. This CDR3 comprises 12 residues. With V trimmed by 11 bases and J by 6 bases, 4 bases remained unmatched. This CDR3 is CASGTGHEKLFF. The CDR3 DNA reads TGCGCCTCCGGGACAGGGCATGAAAAACTGTTTTTT.

V is TRBV5-6 and J is TRBJ1-6; tentatively, D is TRBD1 (6 bases). The CDR3 consists of 17 residues. CDR1 is SGHDT and CDR2 is YYEEEE in the germline V gene. V lost 0 bases and J 3 bases, leaving 13 bases between the germline ends. CDR3 bases: TGTGCCAGCAGCTTGGAGTCCCGGGACAACTATAATTCACCCCTCCACTTT. It codes for CASSLESRDNYNSPLHF.